This TCR beta chain was identified in a study of cytomegalovirus exposure and HLA in healthy donors. Study background: About 85 million unique TCR sequences came from HLA-typed donors in an early release. Study outcomes and limitations: A few CMV-associated chains were confirmed in vitro to be specific for CMV antigens.

This clone was seen just once. As yet, its antigen is unknown. The study ran its PCR with 60 Vbeta and 13 Jbeta primers. Some clones are missing from TCRdb's copy, which holds only in-frame ones; the method was immunoSEQ multiplex PCR. The sample shows over 100,000 clones, around 80% of them seen only once. Germline lookup yields CDR1 SNHLY and CDR2 FYNNEI. Trimming stripped 5 bases from V and 10 bases from J, with 18 bases between. The CDR3 sequence is 15 residues long. The specimen was PBMCs. This TCR derives from a man between 25 and 39 years old in good health and CMV-seropositive. The chain couples TRBV2 to TRBJ1-6; TRBD1 might be the D (5 bases). The CDR3, as DNA: TGTGCCAGCAGTCCGGATCGGACACTCGGGTCACCCCTCCACTTT. Its translation is CASSPDRTLGSPLHF.